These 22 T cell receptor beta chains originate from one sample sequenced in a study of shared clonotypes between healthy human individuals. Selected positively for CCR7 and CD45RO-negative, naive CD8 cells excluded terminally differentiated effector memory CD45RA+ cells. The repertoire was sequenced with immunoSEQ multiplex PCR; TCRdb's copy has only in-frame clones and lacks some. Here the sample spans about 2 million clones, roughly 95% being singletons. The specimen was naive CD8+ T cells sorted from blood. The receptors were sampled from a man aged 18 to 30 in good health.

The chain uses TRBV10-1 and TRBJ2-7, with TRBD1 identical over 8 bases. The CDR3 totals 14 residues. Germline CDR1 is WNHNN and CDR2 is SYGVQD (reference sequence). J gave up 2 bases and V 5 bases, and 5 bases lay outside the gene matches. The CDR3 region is CASSTRTGPYEQYF. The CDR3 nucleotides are TGCGCCAGCAGTACACGGACAGGGCCCTACGAGCAGTACTTC.

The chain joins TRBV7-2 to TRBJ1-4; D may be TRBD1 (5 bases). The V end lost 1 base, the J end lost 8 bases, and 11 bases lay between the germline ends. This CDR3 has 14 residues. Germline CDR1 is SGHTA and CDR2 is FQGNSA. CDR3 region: CASSLVGGWEKLFF. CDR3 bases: TGTGCCAGCAGCTTAGTTGGGGGATGGGAAAAACTGTTTTTT.

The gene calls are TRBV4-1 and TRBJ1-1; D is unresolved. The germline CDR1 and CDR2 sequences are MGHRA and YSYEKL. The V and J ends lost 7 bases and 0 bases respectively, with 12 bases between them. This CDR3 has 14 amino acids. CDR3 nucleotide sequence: TGCGCCAGCACCCCTCTCGACATGAACACTGAAGCTTTCTTT. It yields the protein CASTPLDMNTEAFF.

The CDR3 DNA is TGCGCCAGCAGCTTGGCTTATAACGATTACGAGCAGTACTTC. It translates to CASSLAYNDYEQYF. This chain connects TRBV5-1 to TRBJ2-7; D call uncertain. There are 14 residues in the CDR3. Deletions cut 0 bases from V and 4 bases from J, with 11 bases between. CDR1 SGHRS and CDR2 YFSETQ come from the germline V gene.

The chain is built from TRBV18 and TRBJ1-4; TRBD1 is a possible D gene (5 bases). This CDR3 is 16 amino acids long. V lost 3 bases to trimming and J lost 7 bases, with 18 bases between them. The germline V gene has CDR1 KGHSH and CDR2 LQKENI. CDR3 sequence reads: CASSPTEGVLFEKLFF. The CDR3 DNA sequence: TGTGCCAGCTCACCTACAGAAGGGGTTTTGTTTGAAAAACTGTTTTTT.

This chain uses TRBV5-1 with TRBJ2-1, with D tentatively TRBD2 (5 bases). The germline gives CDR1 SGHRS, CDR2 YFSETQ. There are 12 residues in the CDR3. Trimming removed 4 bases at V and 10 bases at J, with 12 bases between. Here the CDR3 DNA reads TGCGCCAGCAGCCTTATGGACTCCGAGCAGTTCTTC. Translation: CASSLMDSEQFF.

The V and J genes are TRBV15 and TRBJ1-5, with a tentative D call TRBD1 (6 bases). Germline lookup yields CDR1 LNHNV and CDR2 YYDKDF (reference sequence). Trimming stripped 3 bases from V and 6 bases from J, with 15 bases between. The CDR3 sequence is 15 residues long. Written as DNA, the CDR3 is TGTGCCACCAGCAGTGGCGCGGGGGGCGTTCAGCCCCAGCATTTT. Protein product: CATSSGAGGVQPQHF.

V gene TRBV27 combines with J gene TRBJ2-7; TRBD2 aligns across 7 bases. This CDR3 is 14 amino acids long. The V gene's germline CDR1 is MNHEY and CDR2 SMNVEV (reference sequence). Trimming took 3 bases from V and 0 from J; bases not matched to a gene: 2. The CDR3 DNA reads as TGTGCCAGCAGTTTGCGGGGGAACTCCTACGAGCAGTACTTC. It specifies CASSLRGNSYEQYF.

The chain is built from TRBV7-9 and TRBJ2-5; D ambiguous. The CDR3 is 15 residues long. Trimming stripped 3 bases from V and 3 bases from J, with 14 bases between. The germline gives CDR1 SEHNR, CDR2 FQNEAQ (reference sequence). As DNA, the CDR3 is TGTGCCAGCAGCTTCACCGGGTCGTCTAAAGAGACCCAGTACTTC. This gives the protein CASSFTGSSKETQYF.

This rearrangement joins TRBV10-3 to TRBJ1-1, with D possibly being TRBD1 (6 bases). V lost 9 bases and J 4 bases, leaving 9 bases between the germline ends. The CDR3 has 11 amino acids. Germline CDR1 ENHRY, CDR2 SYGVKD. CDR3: CAMGHLTEAFF. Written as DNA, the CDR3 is TGTGCCATGGGACACCTCACTGAAGCTTTCTTT.

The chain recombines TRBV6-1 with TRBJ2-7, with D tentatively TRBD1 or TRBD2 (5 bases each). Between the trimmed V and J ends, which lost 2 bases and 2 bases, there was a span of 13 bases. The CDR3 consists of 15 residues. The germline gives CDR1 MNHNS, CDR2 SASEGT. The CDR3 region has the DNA TGTGCCAGCAGTGAATGGTGGGACGTAACCTACGAGCAGTACTTC. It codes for CASSEWWDVTYEQYF.

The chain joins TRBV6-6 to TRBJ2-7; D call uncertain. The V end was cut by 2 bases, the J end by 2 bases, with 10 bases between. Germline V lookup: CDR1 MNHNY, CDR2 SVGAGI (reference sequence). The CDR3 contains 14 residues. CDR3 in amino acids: CASSYGSLPYEQYF. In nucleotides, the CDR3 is TGTGCCAGCAGTTACGGATCCCTACCCTACGAGCAGTACTTC.

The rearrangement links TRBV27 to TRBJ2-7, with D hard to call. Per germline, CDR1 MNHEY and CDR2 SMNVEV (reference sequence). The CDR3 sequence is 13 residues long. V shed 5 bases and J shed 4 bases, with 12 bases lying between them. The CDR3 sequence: CASSPNPAYEQYF. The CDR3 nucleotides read TGTGCCAGCAGTCCGAACCCGGCTTACGAGCAGTACTTC.

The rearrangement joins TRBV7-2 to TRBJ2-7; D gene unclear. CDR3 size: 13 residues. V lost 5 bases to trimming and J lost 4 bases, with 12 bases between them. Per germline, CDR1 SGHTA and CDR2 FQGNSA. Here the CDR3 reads CASSRVYEYEQYF. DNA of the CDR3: TGTGCCAGCAGCCGCGTGTATGAGTACGAGCAGTACTTC.

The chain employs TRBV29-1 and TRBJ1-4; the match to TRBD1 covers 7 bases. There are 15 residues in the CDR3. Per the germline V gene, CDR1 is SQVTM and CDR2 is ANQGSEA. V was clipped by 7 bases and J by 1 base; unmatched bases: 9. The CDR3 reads CSALGQEGTNEKLFF. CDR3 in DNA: TGCAGCGCGTTAGGACAGGAAGGAACTAATGAAAAACTGTTTTTT.

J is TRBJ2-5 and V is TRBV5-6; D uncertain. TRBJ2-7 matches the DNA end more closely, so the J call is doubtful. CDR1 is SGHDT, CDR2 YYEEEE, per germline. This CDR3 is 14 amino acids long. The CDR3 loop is CASSSRWNSYEQYF. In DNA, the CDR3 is TGTGCCAGCAGCTCCCGGTGGAACTCCTACGAGCAGTACTTC.

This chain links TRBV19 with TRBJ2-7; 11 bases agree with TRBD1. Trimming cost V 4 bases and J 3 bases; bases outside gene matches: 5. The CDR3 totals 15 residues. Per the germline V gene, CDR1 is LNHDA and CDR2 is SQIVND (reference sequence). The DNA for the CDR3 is TGTGCCAGTAGTACGACCGGGACAGGGGGCTACGAGCAGTACTTC. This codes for CASSTTGTGGYEQYF. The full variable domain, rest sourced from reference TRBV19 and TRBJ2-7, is DGGITQSPKYLFRKEGQNVTLSCEQNLNHDAMYWYRQDPGQGLRLIYYSQIVNDFQKGDIAEGYSVSREKKESFPLTVTSAQKNPTAFYLCASSTTGTGGYEQYFGPGTRLTVT.

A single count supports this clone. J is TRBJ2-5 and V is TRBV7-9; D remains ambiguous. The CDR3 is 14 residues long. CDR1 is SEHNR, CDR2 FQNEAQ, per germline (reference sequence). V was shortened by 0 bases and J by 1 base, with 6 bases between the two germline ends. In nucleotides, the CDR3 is TGTGCCAGCAGCTTAGCACAGACCCAAGAGACCCAGTACTTC. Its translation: CASSLAQTQETQYF.

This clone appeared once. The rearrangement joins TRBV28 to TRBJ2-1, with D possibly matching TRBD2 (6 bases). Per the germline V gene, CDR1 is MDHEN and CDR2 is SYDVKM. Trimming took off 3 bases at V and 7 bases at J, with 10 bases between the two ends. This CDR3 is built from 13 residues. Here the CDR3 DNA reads TGTGCCAGCAGTTTTGGAGGGATGAATGAGCAGTTCTTC. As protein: CASSFGGMNEQFF.

The CDR3 is CASGLVRGTSGYNEQFF. CDR3 in DNA: TGTGCTAGTGGTTTGGTACGTGGGACTAGCGGCTACAATGAGCAGTTCTTC. The rearrangement links TRBV12-5 to TRBJ2-1; 11 nucleotides match TRBD2. With V trimmed by 0 bases and J by 3 bases, 4 bases remained unmatched. CDR1 is LGHNT, CDR2 FRNRAP, per germline. The CDR3 is 17 residues long.

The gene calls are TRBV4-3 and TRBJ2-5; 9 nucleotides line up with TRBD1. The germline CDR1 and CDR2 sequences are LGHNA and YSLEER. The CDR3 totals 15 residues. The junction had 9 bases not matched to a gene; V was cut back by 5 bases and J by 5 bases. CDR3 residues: CASSVLDRGGETQYF. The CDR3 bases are TGCGCCAGCAGCGTCTTGGACAGGGGAGGGGAGACCCAGTACTTC.

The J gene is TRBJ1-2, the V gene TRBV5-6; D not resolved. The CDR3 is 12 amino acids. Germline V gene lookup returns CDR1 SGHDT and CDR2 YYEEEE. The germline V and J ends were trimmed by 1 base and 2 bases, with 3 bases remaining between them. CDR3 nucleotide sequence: TGTGCCAGCAGCTTGCTGAACTATGGCTACACCTTC. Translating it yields CASSLLNYGYTF.